Following are 19 T cell receptor beta chains from one sample sequenced in a study of blood T cells in healthy people across ages. Together with a sample-barcoded 5' primer, a J-beta primer mix was included in a second PCR lasting roughly 6 to 12 cycles. TCRdb ran MiXCR on the 5' RACE reads and lists one entry per CDR3 protein. The data contain about 290,000 distinct CDR3 sequences, roughly 26% of them singletons. Sequenced material: blood. The receptors were sampled from a woman in her seventies in good health.

A few counts support this clonotype. The V and J genes are TRBV20-1 and TRBJ1-4, with D perhaps matching TRBD1 (5 bases). The V gene's germline CDR1 is DFQATT and CDR2 SNEGSKA (reference sequence). The CDR3 sequence is 13 residues long. V shed 3 bases and J shed 4 bases, with 9 bases lying between them. CDR3 nucleotide sequence: TGCAGTGCTAGTAGGGACGATAATGAAAAACTGTTTTTT. Protein product: CSASRDDNEKLFF.

This clonotype was seen more than once but under ten times. The chain has TRBV5-4 and TRBJ2-5, with D possibly TRBD2 on 6 matching bases. CDR3 length: 14 amino acids. Per the germline V gene, CDR1 is SGHNT and CDR2 is YYREEE (reference sequence). V lost 4 bases to trimming and J lost 5 bases, with 15 bases between them. The CDR3 bases are TGTGCCAGCAGCCCCGAGGGACTGGCTGAGACCCAGTACTTC. This translates into CASSPEGLAETQYF. Full variable domain (rest looked up from reference TRBV5-4 and TRBJ2-5): ETGVTQSPTHLIKTRGQQVTLRCSSQSGHNTVSWYQQALGQGPQFIFQYYREEENGRGNFPPRFSGLQFPNYSSELNVNALELDDSALYLCASSPEGLAETQYFGPGTRLLVL.

The rearrangement links TRBV3-1 to TRBJ2-5; D might be TRBD1 (6 bases). Trimming left V 4 bases short and J 2 bases short, with 14 bases between. Germline assignment: CDR1 LGHDT and CDR2 YNNKEL (reference sequence). The CDR3 covers 15 residues. The CDR3 DNA reads as TGTGCCAGCAGCCGTGCGAGGGACACGCAAGAGACCCAGTACTTC. Encoded protein: CASSRARDTQETQYF.

This clonotype was observed a few times. The chain carries TRBV3-1 and TRBJ1-5; TRBD1 might be the D (6 bases). Trimming stripped 4 bases from V and 7 bases from J, with 14 bases between. CDR1 is LGHDT, CDR2 YNNKEL, per germline (reference sequence). The CDR3 consists of 14 residues. The CDR3 DNA reads as TGTGCCAGCAGCCCAAGAGGGGGAGGGCAGCCCCAGCATTTT. Translation: CASSPRGGGQPQHF.

The chain is built from TRBV20-1 and TRBJ1-6; possibly TRBD1 for D (6 bases). The CDR3 contains 16 residues. V was trimmed by 3 bases and J by 5 bases, leaving 17 bases between them. Germline CDR1 reads DFQATT; CDR2 reads SNEGSKA (reference sequence). The CDR3 DNA is TGCAGTGCTAGGGGAGCCGAGACAGGAGATAATTCACCCCTCCACTTT. This encodes CSARGAETGDNSPLHF.

This clonotype was counted between two and nine times. The chain combines TRBV7-6 with TRBJ2-5; 13 nucleotides agree with TRBD2. V was pared by 5 bases and J by 4 bases, with 7 bases of the junction left unmatched. CDR3 length: 16 amino acids. CDR1 is SGHVS and CDR2 is FNYEAQ in the germline V gene. CDR3 nucleotide sequence: TGTGCCAGCAGCCCCCGACTAGCGGGGGGCCCAGAGACCCAGTACTTC. Encoded protein: CASSPRLAGGPETQYF.

The V and J genes are TRBV20-1 and TRBJ2-7; TRBD2 aligns across 9 bases. The ends lost 6 bases at V and 4 bases at J; junction bases unmatched: 10. The CDR3 has 14 amino acids. Per germline, CDR1 DFQATT and CDR2 SNEGSKA (reference sequence). The CDR3 nucleotides read TGCAGTGCCTCTGAGCCCGCGGGAGGGTACGAGCAGTACTTC. It translates to CSASEPAGGYEQYF.

The sample holds one count of this clonotype. The J gene is TRBJ2-3, the V gene TRBV6-9; no firm D call. Looked up from germline, CDR1 is MNHGY and CDR2 is SVAAGI. The ends were cut back, 2 bases at V and 1 base at J, with 13 bases in the middle. CDR3 size: 16 residues. CDR3 protein: CASSYNRGRGTDTQYF. CDR3 DNA sequence: TGTGCCAGCAGTTATAACAGAGGAAGAGGCACAGATACGCAGTATTTT.

The rearrangement uses TRBV3-1 and TRBJ2-1; TRBD1 aligns across 8 bases. The CDR3 length is 17 residues. Germline CDR1 and CDR2: LGHDT and YNNKEL (reference sequence). V shed 4 bases, J shed 8 bases, and the junction held 16 bases outside the gene matches. CDR3: CASSPVLQGALRHEQFF. CDR3 sequence (DNA): TGTGCCAGCAGCCCGGTTCTGCAGGGGGCGCTTCGGCATGAGCAGTTCTTC.

The rearrangement links TRBV29-1 to TRBJ2-5; 7 nucleotides align to TRBD1. J lost 4 bases, V lost 7 bases, and 12 bases had no gene match. The CDR3 contains 14 residues. In germline, CDR1 is SQVTM, CDR2 ANQGSEA. The chain's CDR3 is CSAPTGVGRETQYF. The CDR3 nucleotides read TGCAGCGCACCTACAGGGGTCGGCCGAGAGACCCAGTACTTC. Looking up the rest from reference TRBV29-1 and TRBJ2-5 gives the full variable domain: SAVISQKPSRDICQRGTSLTIQCQVDSQVTMMFWYRQQPGQSLTLIATANQGSEATYESGFVIDKFPISRPNLTFSTLTVSNMSPEDSSIYLCSAPTGVGRETQYFGPGTRLLVL.

This clonotype showed up just a few times. The chain has TRBV3-1 and TRBJ2-7, with 14 positions matching TRBD2. V gave up 4 bases and J gave up 6 bases; unmatched junction bases: 8. The CDR3 spans 16 residues. Germline V lookup: CDR1 LGHDT, CDR2 YNNKEL (reference sequence). The CDR3, as DNA: TGTGCCAGCAGCCCCTCCGGACTAGCGGGAGGTGCCGAGCAGTACTTC. Its protein is CASSPSGLAGGAEQYF.

V is TRBV3-1 and J is TRBJ2-7; the match to TRBD2 covers 8 bases. The V gene's germline CDR1 is LGHDT and CDR2 YNNKEL (reference sequence). The CDR3 extends over 13 amino acids. V was pared by 8 bases and J by 4 bases, with 7 bases of the junction left unmatched. In DNA form, the CDR3 reads TGTGCCAGCGGGACTAGATCTCCGTACGAGCAGTACTTC. This codes for CASGTRSPYEQYF.

This chain uses TRBV28 with TRBJ2-7; 11 positions match TRBD2. In germline, CDR1 is MDHEN, CDR2 SYDVKM. V lost 5 bases, J lost 2 bases, and 8 bases stayed unmatched. The CDR3 has 16 amino acids. The CDR3 DNA reads as TGTGCCAGCAGTGCCCCGTCGACTAGCGGGACCTACGAGCAGTACTTC. This encodes CASSAPSTSGTYEQYF.

This clonotype was found once. The CDR3 protein is CASSYAPDSRETQYF. The CDR3 DNA sequence: TGCGCCAGCAGCTACGCGCCCGACTCCAGAGAGACCCAGTACTTC. The genes are TRBV5-1 and TRBJ2-5; D gene unclear. The CDR3 extends over 15 amino acids. V was trimmed by 3 bases and J by 4 bases, leaving 16 bases between them. From germline, CDR1 is SGHRS and CDR2 YFSETQ.

This clonotype was counted only a few times. J is TRBJ2-5 and V is TRBV3-1, with D perhaps TRBD1 (5 bases). V lost 4 bases to trimming and J lost 5 bases, with 17 bases between them. Looked up from germline, CDR1 is LGHDT and CDR2 is YNNKEL (reference sequence). This CDR3 has 15 amino acids. CDR3 sequence (DNA): TGTGCCAGCAGCCTTCAACGGCCAGGGCGGGAGACCCAGTACTTC. It codes for CASSLQRPGRETQYF.

Regarding this clonotype: This CDR3 fails to terminate in the conserved phenylalanine or tryptophan, so it likely reflects a read error. The chain has TRBV11-2 and TRBJ1-4; D is undetermined. The CDR3 is made up of 15 amino acids. V lost 5 bases to trimming and J lost 5 bases, with 15 bases between them. Germline loops: CDR1 SGHAT, CDR2 FQNNGV. The CDR3 spells CASSERRLSNEKLFL. CDR3 DNA: TGTGCCAGCAGCGAAAGGAGGCTTTCGAATGAAAAACTGTTTCTT.

This chain connects TRBV9 to TRBJ2-1; perhaps TRBD2 as D (6 bases). V was cut by 0 bases and J by 4 bases, with 11 bases left in between. CDR3 length: 15 residues. Per germline, CDR1 SGDLS and CDR2 YYNGEE. The CDR3 coding sequence is TGTGCCAGCAGCGTAGCTAGCGCCAAGTACAATGAGCAGTTCTTC. As protein: CASSVASAKYNEQFF. Using reference TRBV9 and TRBJ2-1 for the parts outside the CDR3, the full variable domain is DSGVTQTPKHLITATGQRVTLRCSPRSGDLSVYWYQQSLDQGLQFLIQYYNGEERAKGNILERFSAQQFPDLHSELNLSSLELGDSALYFCASSVASAKYNEQFFGPGTRLTVL.

This clonotype was counted many times. A read error may produce the germline difference seen at one junction end. The chain recombines TRBV2 with TRBJ2-7, with D possibly called TRBD1 or TRBD2 (6 bases each). The CDR3 runs 12 residues. CDR1 and CDR2 (germline): SNHLY, FYNNEI. The chain's CDR3 is CASREGGQEQYF. In nucleotides, the CDR3 is TGTGCCAGCAGGGAAGGGGGGCAGGAGCAGTACTTC.

This clonotype was counted a few times. This chain links TRBV20-1 with TRBJ2-5; possible D gene TRBD2, 6 bases. The germline V gene has CDR1 DFQATT and CDR2 SNEGSKA (reference sequence). V lost 0 bases to trimming and J lost 5 bases, with 19 bases between them. This CDR3 comprises 16 residues. This chain's CDR3 is CSARDIKAGPYETQYF. The CDR3 DNA sequence: TGCAGTGCTAGAGATATCAAGGCGGGGCCCTACGAGACCCAGTACTTC.